The 15 T cell receptor beta chains below come from one sample, sequenced in a study of early T cells in non-severe SARS-CoV-2 infection. Via MiXCR, TCRdb re-called the 5' RACE reads, giving one row per CDR3 protein. The sample comprises tens of thousands of distinct CDR3 sequences, 3% to 4% of which are singletons, and roughly 5.5% rests with the top ten. Sequencing was performed on whole blood. Receptor source: an adult who was a healthcare worker with PCR-confirmed SARS-CoV-2 infection or an uninfected control (not recorded which).

By frequency in the sample, this clonotype is medium-sized. The chain recombines TRBV29-1 with TRBJ2-5; 9 bases agree with TRBD1. Per the germline V gene, CDR1 is SQVTM and CDR2 is ANQGSEA. V shed 0 bases, J shed 2 bases, and the junction held 10 bases outside the gene matches. The CDR3 extends over 17 amino acids. The CDR3 sequence is CSVEDPRDREIQETQYF. CDR3 coding DNA: TGCAGCGTTGAAGATCCGAGGGACAGGGAGATACAAGAGACCCAGTACTTC.

Many counts were recorded for this clonotype. The chain is built from TRBV5-4 and TRBJ2-3; 12 bases are a match to TRBD2. CDR1 and CDR2 from the germline V gene are SGHNT and YYREEE (reference sequence). The CDR3 contains 15 residues. The ends lost 4 bases at V and 3 bases at J; junction bases unmatched: 3. In DNA, the CDR3 is TGTGCCAGCAGCCGTACTAGCGGGAGGACAGATACGCAGTATTTT. Its translation: CASSRTSGRTDTQYF.

This clonotype was observed at least ten times. J is TRBJ1-5 and V is TRBV19, with TRBD1 as a possible D gene (5 bases). Trimming pared 6 bases from V and 7 bases from J, leaving 13 bases between. The length of the CDR3 is 13 residues. CDR1 and CDR2 (germline): LNHDA, SQIVND (reference sequence). The CDR3 loop is CASSPGGGQPQHF. The CDR3 DNA is TGTGCCAGTAGCCCGGGCGGGGGACAGCCCCAGCATTTT.

The chain combines TRBV4-3 with TRBJ2-3; possibly TRBD2 for D (6 bases). Deletions cut 0 bases from V and 2 bases from J, with 12 bases between. The germline V gene has CDR1 LGHNA and CDR2 YSLEER. CDR3 length equals 16 residues. DNA for the CDR3: TGCGCCAGCAGCCAAGATTGGCGGGGCCTCACAGATACGCAGTATTTT. Protein: CASSQDWRGLTDTQYF.

This clonotype was picked up many times. J is TRBJ2-3 and V is TRBV6-4, with D possibly matching TRBD1 (6 bases). This CDR3 has 13 residues. Germline V gene sequence: CDR1 MRHNA, CDR2 SNTAGT. The germline V and J ends were trimmed by 11 bases and 3 bases, with 15 bases remaining between them. The CDR3 loop reads CASGESDTDTQYF. The CDR3 region has the DNA TGTGCCTCAGGGGAAAGTGATACAGATACGCAGTATTTT.

This clonotype came up a few times. V gene TRBV2 combines with J gene TRBJ2-3; D perhaps matches TRBD1 (6 bases). Germline V gene sequence: CDR1 SNHLY, CDR2 FYNNEI. The ends were cut back, 4 bases at V and 2 bases at J, with 16 bases in the middle. The CDR3 sequence is 16 residues long. The CDR3 here is CASSGVAGAITDTQYF. CDR3 coding DNA: TGTGCCAGCAGTGGGGTGGCAGGGGCTATCACAGATACGCAGTATTTT.

This clonotype is labeled medium-sized. The gene calls are TRBV7-3 and TRBJ1-1, with D uncertain. The V gene's germline CDR1 is SGHTA and CDR2 FQGTGA. CDR3 length equals 11 residues. Trimming removed 5 bases from V and 7 bases from J, with 8 bases in between. The CDR3 nucleotides read TGTGCCAGCAGCCACGGAGGTGAAGCTTTCTTT. This gives the protein CASSHGGEAFF. Drawing the rest from reference TRBV7-3 and TRBJ1-1, the complete variable domain is GAGVSQTPSNKVTEKGKYVELRCDPISGHTALYWYRQSLGQGPEFLIYFQGTGAADDSGLPNDRFFAVRPEGSVSTLKIQRTERGDSAVYLCASSHGGEAFFGQGTRLTVV.

This clonotype was seen repeatedly, ten times or more. The chain couples TRBV19 to TRBJ2-3; TRBD1 might be the D (6 bases). Germline CDR1 LNHDA, CDR2 SQIVND (reference sequence). Trimming shortened V by 4 bases and J by 6 bases, and 17 bases separated the two germline ends. The CDR3 loop spans 15 amino acids. The CDR3 is CASSTTGQRGDTQYF. The CDR3 region has the DNA TGTGCCAGTAGTACGACAGGCCAACGAGGGGATACGCAGTATTTT.

This clonotype was detected many times. The V and J genes are TRBV20-1 and TRBJ1-1, with 7 bases lining up with TRBD1. J gave up 0 bases and V 2 bases, and 15 bases lay outside the gene matches. CDR1 and CDR2 from the germline V gene are DFQATT and SNEGSKA (reference sequence). There are 18 residues in the CDR3. CDR3 in amino acids: CSARMPGQQLSMNTEAFF. Written as DNA, the CDR3 is TGCAGTGCTAGAATGCCGGGACAGCAACTTTCCATGAACACTGAAGCTTTCTTT.

This clonotype was detected many times. CDR3 DNA sequence: TGTGCCAGCAGCCTTTACAGCCAGGGAGATACGCAGTATTTT. Residues: CASSLYSQGDTQYF. The chain has TRBV5-5 and TRBJ2-3; weak D call: TRBD1 (5 bases). Germline loops: CDR1 SGHKS, CDR2 YYEKEE (reference sequence). Trimming pared 4 bases from V and 5 bases from J, leaving 14 bases between. This CDR3 comprises 14 residues.

This clonotype occurred many times. The chain combines TRBV12-3 or TRBV12-4 with TRBJ1-5; D is perhaps TRBD1 (6 bases). This CDR3 region has 15 residues. V lost 6 bases and J lost 4, with 16 bases in between. CDR3 DNA sequence: TGTGCCAGCAGACCCCGCCGGGACAATAATCAGCCCCAGCATTTT. This encodes CASRPRRDNNQPQHF.

This clonotype has at least ten counts. The V call is TRBV29-1, the J call TRBJ2-1; the match to TRBD2 covers 9 bases. Trimming removed 1 base from V and 1 base from J; junction bases left unmatched: 5. The CDR3 is 16 amino acids. Per germline, CDR1 SQVTM and CDR2 ANQGSEA. CDR3 coding DNA: TGCAGCGTTGAAGGGCTAGCGGGAAGGTCCTACAATGAGCAGTTCTTC. As protein: CSVEGLAGRSYNEQFF.

The V gene is TRBV28, the J gene TRBJ2-6; D possibly corresponds to TRBD1 (6 bases). In germline, CDR1 is MDHEN, CDR2 SYDVKM. This CDR3 is built from 18 residues. V dropped 1 base and J dropped 0 bases, with 13 bases sitting between them. CDR3 sequence (DNA): TGTGCCAGCAGTTTATCCAGGGGCAGGGACTCTGGGGCCAACGTCCTGACTTTC. Its translation is CASSLSRGRDSGANVLTF.

This clonotype was recorded a few times. The J gene is TRBJ1-5, the V gene TRBV20-1, with 8 nucleotides matching TRBD1. This CDR3 region has 14 residues. After removal of 1 base from V and 7 bases from J, the junction contained 6 bases not matched to a gene. The germline gives CDR1 DFQATT, CDR2 SNEGSKA (reference sequence). In nucleotides, the CDR3 is TGCAGTGCTAGAGCGGGACAGGCCTACCAGCCCCAGCATTTT. Translation gives CSARAGQAYQPQHF.

This clonotype was detected ten times or more. V gene TRBV30 combines with J gene TRBJ1-2; D not resolved. Deletions cut 0 bases from V and 0 bases from J, with 11 bases between. CDR3 size: 15 residues. Germline CDR1 reads GTSNPN; CDR2 reads SVGIG (reference sequence). This chain's CDR3 is CAWSVGQVTNYGYTF. CDR3 bases: TGTGCCTGGAGTGTAGGGCAGGTCACTAACTATGGCTACACCTTC. Full variable domain (rest looked up from reference TRBV30 and TRBJ1-2): SQTIHQWPATLVQPVGSPLSLECTVEGTSNPNLYWYRQAAGRGLQLLFYSVGIGQISSEVPQNLSASRPQDRQFILSSKKLLLSDSGFYLCAWSVGQVTNYGYTFGSGTRLTVV.